This T cell receptor beta chain comes out of a study of CD8 T cells in Susac syndrome. Study-wide results and caveats: It was acknowledged by the study that relatively few individuals were included in its TCR sequencing and HLA analysis.

The controls, all healthy donors, were matched for age and sex. This CDR3 spans 14 amino acids. V lost 5 bases and J lost 1; bases outside the gene matches: 6. The germline gives CDR1 SGDLS, CDR2 YYNGEE. This clonotype was observed a few times. What it recognizes is unknown. Random hexamers were used to reverse transcribe the RNA input (0.5 to 1 ug). TCRdb reanalysed the immunoSEQ multiplex PCR reads using MiXCR and keeps one entry per CDR3 protein. The table has around 160,000 distinct CDR3 sequences, 90% to 95% seen once; the top ten hold 0.13% to 0.15%. The gene calls are TRBV9 and TRBJ2-7, with 7 bases aligning to TRBD1. Sequenced material: CD4+ T cells from PBMCs. The clonotype comes from a human donor in good health. CDR3 DNA: TGTGCCAGCAGTCGACAGGGAAGTTCCTACGAGCAGTACTTC. Residues: CASSRQGSSYEQYF.